Below, 20 T cell receptor beta chains from the same sample are listed, as sequenced in a study of blood T cell repertoires in COVID-19. The table came from immunoSEQ multiplex PCR; TCRdb's copy has only in-frame clones and leaves some out. The sample gives 150,000 to 200,000 clones, approximately 91% of which show up once; approximately 7% is in the top ten. Sequencing was done on a sample of peripheral blood. These receptors originate from a man between 35 and 55 years old with acute or convalescent COVID-19.

The rearrangement links TRBV6-6 to TRBJ2-7, with 11 bases that match TRBD2. Germline loops: CDR1 MNHNY, CDR2 SVGAGI (reference sequence). Losses at the gene ends were 7 bases for V and 3 bases for J; bases not matched to a gene: 8. CDR3 length: 15 amino acids. The CDR3: CASTKGLAGGYEQYF. CDR3 sequence (DNA): TGTGCCAGCACTAAGGGGCTAGCGGGGGGCTACGAGCAGTACTTC.

V and J are TRBV6-6 and TRBJ2-2; no firm D call. CDR1 MNHNY and CDR2 SVGAGI come from the germline V gene (reference sequence). The germline V and J ends were trimmed by 5 bases and 5 bases, with 9 bases remaining between them. CDR3 size: 13 residues. CDR3 in DNA: TGTGCCAGCAGTCCAAGAGGAACCGGGGAGCTGTTTTTT. It is translated as CASSPRGTGELFF.

Concerning this clone itself: The junction shows a germline mismatch at one end, possibly a read error. The CDR3 DNA reads as TGTGCCAGTAGTGAATACCGGGGTGGAAACTATAATGAAAAACTGTTTTTT. It yields the protein CASSEYRGGNYNEKLFF. This chain connects TRBV25-1 to TRBJ1-4, with D unresolved. CDR3 length equals 17 residues. CDR1 MGHDK and CDR2 SYGVNS come from the germline V gene.

The rearrangement links TRBV5-4 to TRBJ2-7; 9 bases match TRBD2. The CDR3 totals 16 residues. Germline V gene sequence: CDR1 SGHNT, CDR2 YYREEE (reference sequence). J was trimmed by 7 bases and V by 2 bases; bases with no gene match: 13. DNA of the CDR3: TGTGCCAGCAGCTTAGGGGGAGCGGGGGGTTTACAGGAGCAGTACTTC. Translating it yields CASSLGGAGGLQEQYF.

The chain joins TRBV5-6 to TRBJ2-3; maybe TRBD1 (6 bases). The CDR3 is 15 residues long. V was clipped by 0 bases and J by 7 bases, with 15 bases between them. Germline V gene sequence: CDR1 SGHDT, CDR2 YYEEEE. The CDR3 loop is CASSLGQGGGYTQYF. As DNA, the CDR3 is TGTGCCAGCAGCTTGGGACAAGGGGGTGGGTATACGCAGTATTTT.

This chain connects TRBV5-1 to TRBJ1-1, with 11 bases identical to TRBD1. V lost 4 bases, J lost 4 bases, and 6 bases stayed unmatched. The CDR3 spans 15 residues. Germline V lookup: CDR1 SGHRS, CDR2 YFSETQ. This CDR3 reads CASSIGGQGVTEAFF. Here the CDR3 DNA reads TGCGCCAGCAGCATTGGGGGACAGGGGGTCACTGAAGCTTTCTTT.

The genes are TRBV5-1 and TRBJ2-1, with a tentative D call TRBD2 (6 bases). V lost 1 base and J lost 5, with 31 bases in between. This CDR3 has 21 amino acids. CDR1 is SGHRS, CDR2 YFSETQ, per germline. This chain's CDR3 is CASSLRGRGRQAQTFNNEQFF. CDR3 nucleotides: TGCGCCAGCAGCTTGAGGGGAAGAGGGAGGCAGGCCCAGACCTTTAACAATGAGCAGTTCTTC.

This rearrangement joins TRBV5-1 to TRBJ2-3, with 12 bases identical to TRBD2. CDR3 length: 15 amino acids. Germline loops: CDR1 SGHRS, CDR2 YFSETQ. After removal of 4 bases from V and 3 bases from J, the junction contained 3 bases not matched to a gene. The CDR3, as DNA: TGCGCCAGCAGCCTAGCGGGGGGGCCGACAGATACGCAGTATTTT. Amino acids: CASSLAGGPTDTQYF.

In this sample, this clone turned up once. This chain joins TRBV2 and TRBJ2-7, with 9 bases identical to TRBD2. The CDR3 is 16 residues long. Germline CDR1 and CDR2: SNHLY and FYNNEI. With 5 bases clipped from V and 0 bases from J, the junction kept 8 bases outside the gene matches. The CDR3 DNA is TGTGCCAGCAGTCAGGGCGGGGGGGGAATCTCCTACGAGCAGTACTTC. Its translation is CASSQGGGGISYEQYF.

The gene calls are TRBV6-5 and TRBJ1-1, with D unresolved. The CDR3 covers 14 residues. From germline, CDR1 is MNHEY and CDR2 SVGAGI. Trimming took off 6 bases at V and 2 bases at J, with 13 bases between the two ends. In DNA form, the CDR3 reads TGTGCCAGCAGGCCGGGGAGGGAAAACACTGAAGCTTTCTTT. It is translated as CASRPGRENTEAFF.

V usage is TRBV7-9 and J usage is TRBJ1-2, with no clear D. V was shortened by 1 base and J by 4 bases, with 19 bases between the two germline ends. In germline, CDR1 is SEHNR, CDR2 FQNEAQ (reference sequence). The CDR3 contains 17 residues. The CDR3 sequence is CASSLVDSGRRRYGYTF. CDR3 nucleotide sequence: TGTGCCAGCAGCTTAGTTGACTCTGGTCGGCGGCGCTATGGCTACACCTTC.

The chain links TRBV5-1 to TRBJ2-4; tentative D call: TRBD1 (5 bases). CDR3 length: 18 residues. Germline V gives CDR1 SGHRS, CDR2 YFSETQ. V lost 0 bases and J lost 0, with 16 bases in between. The CDR3 nucleotides read TGCGCCAGCAGCTTGGAACCAGGGTCCGGCCTAGCCAAAAACATTCAGTACTTC. It yields the protein CASSLEPGSGLAKNIQYF.

The V gene is TRBV5-1, the J gene TRBJ2-3, with 10 bases identical to TRBD1. V lost 4 bases, J lost 4 bases, and 3 bases stayed unmatched. Per germline, CDR1 SGHRS and CDR2 YFSETQ. This CDR3 is built from 14 residues. The CDR3 region has the DNA TGCGCCAGCAGCCCCGACAGGGGGCCAGATACGCAGTATTTT. This codes for CASSPDRGPDTQYF.

The genes are TRBV6-1 and TRBJ1-5; 7 nucleotides align to TRBD1. The CDR3 length is 16 residues. The J segment lost 6 bases and the V segment lost 4 bases, leaving 12 bases of the junction unmatched. CDR1 is MNHNS and CDR2 is SASEGT in the germline V gene. The CDR3 spells CASSVVGGGRPQPQHF. As DNA, the CDR3 is TGTGCCAGCAGTGTTGTAGGAGGGGGCAGGCCTCAGCCCCAGCATTTT.

This clone was seen just once. This chain uses TRBV4-2 with TRBJ2-7; 10 nucleotides agree with TRBD2. The V gene's germline CDR1 is LGHNA and CDR2 YNFKEQ. Trimming at V came to 0 bases and at J to 7 bases, leaving 3 bases not matched to a gene. The CDR3 covers 14 residues. CDR3 nucleotides: TGTGCCAGCAGCCAAGACCAACTAGCGGGGGAGCAGTACTTC. This encodes CASSQDQLAGEQYF.

The chain couples TRBV11-2 to TRBJ2-7, with TRBD1 matching over 9 bases. The CDR3 has 14 amino acids. The germline V gene encodes CDR1 SGHAT and CDR2 FQNNGV. V was clipped by 4 bases and J by 2 bases; unmatched bases: 3. Here the CDR3 DNA reads TGTGCCAGCAGCTCCGGGACAGGGACCTACGAGCAGTACTTC. Translated, it gives CASSSGTGTYEQYF. The whole variable domain, filled in from reference TRBV11-2 and TRBJ2-7, reads EAGVAQSPRYKIIEKRQSVAFWCNPISGHATLYWYQQILGQGPKLLIQFQNNGVVDDSQLPKDRFSAERLKGVDSTLKIQPAKLEDSAVYLCASSSGTGTYEQYFGPGTRLTVT.

The chain couples TRBV5-1 to TRBJ2-3; 10 bases are shared with TRBD1. The CDR3 length is 16 residues. V shed 2 bases, J shed 1 base, and the junction held 4 bases outside the gene matches. Germline V gene sequence: CDR1 SGHRS, CDR2 YFSETQ. CDR3 protein: CASSLPGTGGTDTQYF. The CDR3 region has the DNA TGCGCCAGCAGCTTACCCGGGACAGGGGGCACAGATACGCAGTATTTT.

The J gene is TRBJ1-2, the V gene TRBV27, with no clear D. Germline loops: CDR1 MNHEY, CDR2 SMNVEV (reference sequence). The CDR3 is 16 residues long. Trimming removed 4 bases from V and 2 bases from J, with 17 bases in between. Here the CDR3 reads CASSSVGRTLNYGYTF. Written as DNA, the CDR3 is TGTGCCAGCAGTTCTGTCGGTAGAACGTTAAACTATGGCTACACCTTC.

J is TRBJ2-3 and V is TRBV27, with D maybe TRBD2 (6 bases). Germline V gene sequence: CDR1 MNHEY, CDR2 SMNVEV (reference sequence). The CDR3 is 16 amino acids. Trimming took 3 bases from V and 3 from J, leaving 16 bases between them. The CDR3 loop reads CASSFLTRRSTDTQYF. The CDR3, as DNA: TGTGCCAGCAGTTTTTTGACTAGAAGGAGTACAGATACGCAGTATTTT.

This clone is a singleton in its sample. The rearrangement joins TRBV7-8 to TRBJ2-5; TRBD1 matches at 7 bases. The V gene end was trimmed by 5 bases and the J gene end by 4 bases; junction bases not matched to a gene: 10. This CDR3 has 15 amino acids. Germline lookup yields CDR1 SGHVS and CDR2 FQNEAQ. This chain's CDR3 is CASSRRQGRGETQYF. CDR3 DNA sequence: TGTGCCAGCAGCCGAAGACAGGGCCGTGGAGAGACCCAGTACTTC.